The source of this T cell receptor beta chain is a study of long-term antiretroviral therapy in people with HIV. This clone was recorded only once. An immunoSEQ assay, version v3.0, was performed at survey level. The target of sequencing was 40,000-50,000 T-cell genomes per sample. Profiling relied on immunoSEQ multiplex PCR, and the TCRdb table lists in-frame clones only, not all of them. Here the sample spans over 25,000 clones, 70% to 90% being singletons. The CDR3 is 15 residues long. V dropped 6 bases and J dropped 2; count of bases not matched to a gene: 3. The germline V gene has CDR1 MNHNY and CDR2 SVGAGI (reference sequence).

The sample was unsorted PBMCs, taken 3.2 years before starting antiretroviral therapy. V usage is TRBV6-6 and J usage is TRBJ2-2; 10 positions match TRBD2. This clonotype was sampled from a man in his forties or fifties with HIV. This chain's CDR3 is CASRSGRVNTGELFF. The CDR3 bases are TGTGCCAGCAGGAGCGGGAGGGTCAACACCGGGGAGCTGTTTTTT.